The clone carrying this TCR beta chain is termed medium-sized. Time point indicated: sample taken at primary tumor resection. Without sorting, whole RNA was sequenced from tumor, nontumor lung or frozen PBMC. V dropped 4 bases and J dropped 8; count of bases not matched to a gene: 10. Looked up from germline, CDR1 is SGHAT and CDR2 is FQNNGV. CDR3 length: 17 amino acids. These data belong to a study of spatial heterogeneity in lung cancer. The overall study: Sequence detection consistently recorded a greater number of beta-chain than alpha-chain sequences.

Unique molecular identifiers, one per molecule, were present on every TCR cDNA molecule. TCRdb processed the 5' RACE reads anew with MiXCR; each CDR3 protein has one entry. Of 20,000 to 25,000 distinct CDR3 sequences in the sample, approximately 4.2% were seen once. The chain links TRBV11-2 to TRBJ2-1; TRBD2 matches 14 bases. This specimen was PBMCs, taken at surgery. The TCR was taken from a male donor with early-stage non-small cell lung cancer. The CDR3 bases are TGTGCCAGCAGCTCTAGTCGGACTAGCGGGAGGAGAGATGAGCAGTTCTTC. Its protein product is CASSSSRTSGRRDEQFF.